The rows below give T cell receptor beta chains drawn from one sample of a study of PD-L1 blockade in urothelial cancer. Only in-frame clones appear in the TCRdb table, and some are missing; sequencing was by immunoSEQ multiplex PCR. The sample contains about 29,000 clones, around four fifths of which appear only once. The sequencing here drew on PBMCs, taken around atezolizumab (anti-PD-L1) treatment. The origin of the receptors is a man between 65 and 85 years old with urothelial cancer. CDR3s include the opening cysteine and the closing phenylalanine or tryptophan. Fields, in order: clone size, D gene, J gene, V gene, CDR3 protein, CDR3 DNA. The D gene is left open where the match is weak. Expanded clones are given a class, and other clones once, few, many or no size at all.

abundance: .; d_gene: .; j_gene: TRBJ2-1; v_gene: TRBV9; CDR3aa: CASSVAGLSYNEQFF; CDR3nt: TGTGCCAGCAGCGTAGCGGGACTTTCCTACAATGAGCAGTTCTTC
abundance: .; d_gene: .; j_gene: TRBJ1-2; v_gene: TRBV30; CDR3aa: CAWSYNRAGSSYGYTF; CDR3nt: TGTGCCTGGAGTTATAATCGGGCGGGAAGCAGCTATGGCTACACCTTC
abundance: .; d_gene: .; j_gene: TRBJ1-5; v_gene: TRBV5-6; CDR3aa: CASSFAGNGPQHF; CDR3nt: TGTGCCAGCAGCTTTGCAGGGAATGGGCCCCAGCATTTT
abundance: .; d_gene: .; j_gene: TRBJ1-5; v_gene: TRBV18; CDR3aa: CASSPGDTREPQHF; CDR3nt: TGTGCCAGCTCACCAGGGGACACGCGGGAGCCCCAGCATTTT
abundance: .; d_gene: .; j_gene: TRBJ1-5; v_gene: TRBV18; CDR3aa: CASSPFRDQPQHF; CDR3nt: TGTGCCAGCTCACCTTTCAGGGATCAGCCCCAGCATTTT
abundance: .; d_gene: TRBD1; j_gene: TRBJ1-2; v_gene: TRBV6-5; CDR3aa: CASRPDRGQYYGYTF; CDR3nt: TGTGCCAGCAGACCTGACAGGGGGCAATACTATGGCTACACCTTC
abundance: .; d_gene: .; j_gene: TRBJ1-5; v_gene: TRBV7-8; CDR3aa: CASSLASLIGNQPQHF; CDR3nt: TGTGCCAGCAGCTTAGCGAGTCTAATCGGCAATCAGCCCCAGCATTTT
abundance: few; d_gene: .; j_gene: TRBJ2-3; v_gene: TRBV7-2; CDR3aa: CASSLESGDTQYF; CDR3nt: TGTGCCAGCAGCTTGGAGTCGGGAGATACGCAGTATTTT
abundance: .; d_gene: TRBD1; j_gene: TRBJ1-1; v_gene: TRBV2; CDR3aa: CASTPDQGGLDTEAFF; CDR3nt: TGTGCCAGCACACCGGACCAGGGGGGTCTGGACACTGAAGCTTTCTTT
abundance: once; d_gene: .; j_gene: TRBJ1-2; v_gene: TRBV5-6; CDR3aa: CASSLEAGYTF; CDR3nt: TGTGCCAGCAGCTTGGAAGCTGGCTACACCTTC
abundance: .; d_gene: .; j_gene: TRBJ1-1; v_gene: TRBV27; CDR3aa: CASKRQGSSAFF; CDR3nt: TGTGCCAGCAAAAGGCAGGGATCTTCGGCTTTCTTT
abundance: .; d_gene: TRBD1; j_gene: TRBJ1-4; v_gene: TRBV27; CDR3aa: CASRLQGAAEKLFF; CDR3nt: TGTGCCAGCAGGCTACAGGGGGCGGCTGAAAAACTGTTTTTT
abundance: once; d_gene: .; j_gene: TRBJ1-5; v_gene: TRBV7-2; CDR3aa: CASSLVAGVYQPQHF; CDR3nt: TGTGCCAGCAGCTTAGTTGCAGGGGTGTATCAGCCCCAGCATTTT
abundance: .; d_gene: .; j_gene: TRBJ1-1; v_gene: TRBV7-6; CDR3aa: CASSFQTAGAEAFF; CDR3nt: TGTGCCAGCAGCTTCCAAACCGCGGGCGCTGAAGCTTTCTTT
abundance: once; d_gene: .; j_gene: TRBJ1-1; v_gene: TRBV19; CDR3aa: CASSIDGGRLTEAFF; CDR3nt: TGTGCCAGTAGTATAGATGGAGGGCGGTTGACTGAAGCTTTCTTT
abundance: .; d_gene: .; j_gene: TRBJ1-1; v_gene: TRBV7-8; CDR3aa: CASSLFAGNTEAFF; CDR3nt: TGTGCCAGCAGCTTATTTGCGGGGAACACTGAAGCTTTCTTT
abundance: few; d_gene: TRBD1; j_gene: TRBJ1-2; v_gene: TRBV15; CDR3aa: CATSGRDSSYGYTF; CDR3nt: TGTGCCACCAGCGGAAGGGACAGCAGCTATGGCTACACCTTC
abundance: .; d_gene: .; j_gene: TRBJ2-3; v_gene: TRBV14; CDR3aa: CASSFRRGDTQYF; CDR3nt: TGTGCCAGCAGCTTTCGACGGGGAGATACGCAGTATTTT
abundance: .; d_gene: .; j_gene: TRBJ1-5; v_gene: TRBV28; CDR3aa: CASSLYGSDNQPQHF; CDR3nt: TGTGCCAGCAGTTTATACGGGTCGGACAATCAGCCCCAGCATTTT
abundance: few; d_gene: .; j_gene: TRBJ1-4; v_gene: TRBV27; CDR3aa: CASSPRREGAEEKLFF; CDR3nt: TGTGCCAGCAGTCCAAGGAGAGAAGGGGCTGAGGAAAAACTGTTTTTT
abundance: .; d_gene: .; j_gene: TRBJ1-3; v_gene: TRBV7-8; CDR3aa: CASSPVRSGNTIYF; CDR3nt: TGTGCCAGCAGCCCGGTGCGGTCTGGAAACACCATATATTTT
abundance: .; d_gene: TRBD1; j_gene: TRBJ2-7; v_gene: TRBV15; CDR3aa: CATSNDRGYEQYF; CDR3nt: TGTGCCACCAGTAATGACAGGGGCTACGAGCAGTACTTC